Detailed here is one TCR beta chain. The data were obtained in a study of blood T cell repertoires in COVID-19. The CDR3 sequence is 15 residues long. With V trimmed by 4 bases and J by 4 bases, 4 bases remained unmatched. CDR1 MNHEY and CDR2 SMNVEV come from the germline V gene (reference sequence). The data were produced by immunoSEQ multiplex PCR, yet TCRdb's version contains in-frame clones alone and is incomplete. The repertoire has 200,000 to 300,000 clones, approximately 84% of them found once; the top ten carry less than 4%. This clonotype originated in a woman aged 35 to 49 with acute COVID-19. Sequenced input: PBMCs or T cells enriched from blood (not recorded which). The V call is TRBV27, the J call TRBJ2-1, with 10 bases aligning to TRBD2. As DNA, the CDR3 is TGTGCCAGCAGTTCACTAGCGGGAAAATACAATGAGCAGTTCTTC. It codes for CASSSLAGKYNEQFF.